This note documents a single TCR beta chain sequence. This clonotype was seen repeatedly, ten times or more. What antigen it recognizes has not been identified. Base quality data are lacking; no much larger clone is found one base away. The data originate from a study of response to subunit inactivated influenza vaccine (dated by TCRdb to between 2017 and 2018). With regard to the full study: The study used deep quantitative T cell receptor repertoire profiling to track responses to a trivalent subunit inactivated influenza vaccine.

V loses 5 bases at its end and J loses 2 bases; junction bases beyond the gene matches: 6. For CDR1 and CDR2, the germline V gene lists SGHTA and FQGNSA. CDR3 length: 14 amino acids, cysteine to phenylalanine. The entry retains the CDR3 DNA only, 42 bases that are in frame from base 1. In the paper's terms, the time point label means: around 47 days after influenza vaccine administration. Libraries were constructed by RT-PCR. The instrument was an Illumina HiSeq 2500. TCRdb cleaned the public reads at Q25 with fastp, built clones with MiXCR and kept in-frame beta chains. Rows with one shared CDR3 protein collapse into an entry with the most common genes and DNA. For this sample there are fewer than 650,000 distinct CDR3 sequences; over 10% appear just once. Roughly 14% of the sample is taken by the ten largest. General study outcomes and caveats: According to the authors, only a limited number of new T cells may be recruited by each seasonal influenza vaccination.

Sequenced here: PBMCs from blood, sampled more than 35 days after vaccination. This sequence uses TRBV7-2 and TRBJ2-7; 7 middle bases align to TRBD1. The sequence was collected from a man aged 45-65 years who received an inactivated influenza vaccine. Donor details come from another sample of the same person, matched by shared clones. CDR3 region: CASSKDRNAYEQYF. The base sequence is TGTGCCAGCAGCAAGGACAGGAACGCCTACGAGCAGTACTTC.